This TCR beta chain was recorded in a study of CXCR3-negative and CXCR3-positive naive CD8 T cells. Whole-study context: A total of about 135 million TRB reads was generated, with about 1.5 +/- 0.3 million per library.

UMI labels and 5' RACE were used to prepare the TRB cDNA libraries. With the 5' RACE reads reprocessed, TCRdb shows one record per CDR3 protein and no DNA. In all, the sample yields around 7,000 distinct CDR3 sequences. Naive CD8+ T lymphocytes were specified as CD45RO-CCR7+CD27+CD95-. CDR3 size: 13 residues. In germline, CDR1 is LGHNA, CDR2 YNFKEQ. With regard to this clonotype: Antigen: not known.

Study-level findings and limits: More hydrophobic TRB CDR3s occurred in CXCR3-positive than in CXCR3-negative naive cells. Memory cells diverged, while naive CXCR3-positive and CXCR3-negative cells had similar TRBV-TRBJ usage. Because surface CD5 did not distinguish the naive subsets, TCR strength was inferred from TRB CDR3 properties.

The clonotype comes from a human donor in good health. Some clones in this sample may be carry-over from other donors' samples. The sample was naive CXCR3+ CD8+ T cells from blood. Subset given: CD45RO-CCR7+CD27+CD95- naive CD8+ T cells expressing CXCR3 (TNR3+). This chain uses TRBV4-2 with TRBJ2-1. The chain's CDR3 is CASSPDLYNEQFF.